Detailed here is one TCR beta chain. This record comes from a study of response to subunit inactivated influenza vaccine. Using its own MiXCR run on the RT-PCR reads, TCRdb lists one record per CDR3 protein. This sample has some 200,000 distinct CDR3 sequences; roughly 12% occur once, and the top ten carry over 25%. This CDR3 is 14 amino acids long. V lost 5 bases and J lost 3, with 12 bases in between. CDR1 and CDR2 from the germline V gene are SNHLY and FYNNEI. The data also belong to a second study, concerning T cells expressing NK-cell markers. That study adds: Scientists made TCR beta cDNA using 5'RACE template switching with UMIs.

This receptor was identified in a man aged 50 to 60 who received an inactivated influenza vaccine. V usage is TRBV2 and J usage is TRBJ2-3; D gene ambiguous. Source: CD8+ T cells sorted from PBMCs, taken 11 to 12 days after vaccination. The CDR3 sequence is CASSLAALTDTQYF. As DNA, the CDR3 is TGTGCCAGCAGTTTGGCCGCCTTAACAGATACGCAGTATTTT.